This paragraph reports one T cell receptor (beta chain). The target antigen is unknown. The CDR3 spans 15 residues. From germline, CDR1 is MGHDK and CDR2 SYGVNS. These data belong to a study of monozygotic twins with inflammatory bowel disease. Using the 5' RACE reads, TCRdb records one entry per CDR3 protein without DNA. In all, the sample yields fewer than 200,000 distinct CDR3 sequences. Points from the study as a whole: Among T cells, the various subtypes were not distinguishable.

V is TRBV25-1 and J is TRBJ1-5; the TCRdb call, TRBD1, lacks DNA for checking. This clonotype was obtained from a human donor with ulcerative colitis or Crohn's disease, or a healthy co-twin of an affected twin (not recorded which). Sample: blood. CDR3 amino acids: CASSTGGYGNQPQHF.